Included here is one T cell receptor (beta chain) sequence, with context. Its matching antigen is unknown. TCRdb keeps only in-frame clones here, not all; method: immunoSEQ multiplex PCR. The sample has 60,000 or so clones; around 90% are singletons. The length of the CDR3 is 13 residues. V was cut by 0 bases and J by 3 bases, with 6 bases left in between. Germline lookup yields CDR1 SGHAT and CDR2 FQDESV (reference sequence). The data derive from a study of cytomegalovirus exposure and HLA in healthy donors. Whole-study results and caveats: Among TCR beta chains, those listed as cytomegalovirus-associated numbered fewer than 200. There were some public TCRs occurring in many donors, but most TCR sequences were rare.

The clonotype was recovered from a woman between 18 and 29 years old in good health and CMV-seronegative. Input material: PBMCs. V usage is TRBV11-1 and J usage is TRBJ2-7; TRBD2 is a possible D gene (5 bases). CDR3 nucleotide sequence: TGTGCCAGCAGCTTAGCGGGAGTCTACGAGCAGTACTTC. Its protein product is CASSLAGVYEQYF.